A selection of T cell receptor beta chains follows, all from one sample in a study of graft-versus-host responses after intestinal transplantation. For these receptors, no antigen is known. Profiling relied on immunoSEQ multiplex PCR, and the TCRdb table lists in-frame clones only, not all of them. The sample comprises under 150,000 clones, approximately 92% of which are singletons, and over 0.1% rests with the top ten. The source material was unstimulated CD4+ T cells sorted from spleen or lymph node cells, sampled before intestinal transplant. These receptors came from a human donor who received an intestinal transplant. Both conserved end residues are part of each CDR3. Only part of the rows carry a size: once, few, many, or a class if the clone is expanded.

clone_size	v_call	j_call	cdr3_aa
NA	TRBV28	TRBJ1-3	CASSFGQSSGNTIYF
NA	TRBV5-4	TRBJ2-5	CASSLGTSGRAETQYF
once	TRBV5-1	TRBJ2-1	CASSLVRSGRRIDEQFF
NA	TRBV28	TRBJ1-4	CAIEGGDRLNEKLFF
NA	TRBV19	TRBJ2-2	CASSIGGRGYAGELFF
NA	TRBV7-7	TRBJ2-7	CASSLVPAGPGVEQYF
NA	TRBV11-2	TRBJ1-4	CASSLLGGHNEKLFF
NA	TRBV11-3	TRBJ2-3	CASSGLAPDTQYF
NA	TRBV5-1	TRBJ2-7	CASSAERGLTYEQYF
NA	TRBV25-1	TRBJ1-2	CASSLAGGRGYTF
NA	TRBV5-1	TRBJ2-3	CASSLGGAPTQYF
NA	TRBV2	TRBJ1-2	CASRNPNYGYTF
NA	TRBV6-1	TRBJ1-4	CASRMGATNEKLFF
NA	TRBV5-1	TRBJ2-1	CASSSGLAGTGNEQFF
NA	TRBV2	TRBJ2-7	CASSVDRGSYEQYF
NA	TRBV11-2	TRBJ2-1	CASSEFPPTDLYNEQFF
NA	TRBV29-1	TRBJ2-1	CSAKEGQAGNRFF
NA	TRBV10-1	TRBJ2-5	CASSERQGQETQYF
NA	TRBV5-1	TRBJ2-7	CASSWDSYEQYF
NA	TRBV30	TRBJ2-7	CAVEAGPLREQYF
NA	TRBV30	TRBJ1-2	CACPGTGDYGYTF
NA	TRBV30	TRBJ1-1	CAWSRGRGTFNTEAFF
NA	TRBV14	TRBJ1-1	CASSHLSTGLNTEAFF
NA	TRBV11-3	TRBJ2-5	CASSLGQEETQYF
NA	TRBV18	TRBJ2-3	CASSRRGLAGVSDTQYF
NA	TRBV28	TRBJ2-1	CASSLYRTSSYNEQFF
NA	TRBV19	TRBJ2-7	CASSIKDGTVPPYEQYF
NA	TRBV19	TRBJ1-5	CASIGGGNQPQHF
once	TRBV27	TRBJ1-1	CASSKMGTGRTLNTEAFF
NA	TRBV6-1	TRBJ2-7	CASSLGTSGSYEQYF
NA	TRBV7-3	TRBJ2-3	CASSKGTSGSVQYF
NA	TRBV4-2	TRBJ2-7	CASSQGQGTYEQYF
NA	TRBV10-3	TRBJ1-5	CAISESDRGRNQPQHF
NA	TRBV6-5	TRBJ2-2	CASSLATGELFF
NA	TRBV19	TRBJ2-1	CASSIRGTPSNEQFF
NA	TRBV7-9	TRBJ1-5	CASSSGLSNQPQHF
NA	TRBV5-1	TRBJ1-1	CASSLGTGGAFNTEAFF